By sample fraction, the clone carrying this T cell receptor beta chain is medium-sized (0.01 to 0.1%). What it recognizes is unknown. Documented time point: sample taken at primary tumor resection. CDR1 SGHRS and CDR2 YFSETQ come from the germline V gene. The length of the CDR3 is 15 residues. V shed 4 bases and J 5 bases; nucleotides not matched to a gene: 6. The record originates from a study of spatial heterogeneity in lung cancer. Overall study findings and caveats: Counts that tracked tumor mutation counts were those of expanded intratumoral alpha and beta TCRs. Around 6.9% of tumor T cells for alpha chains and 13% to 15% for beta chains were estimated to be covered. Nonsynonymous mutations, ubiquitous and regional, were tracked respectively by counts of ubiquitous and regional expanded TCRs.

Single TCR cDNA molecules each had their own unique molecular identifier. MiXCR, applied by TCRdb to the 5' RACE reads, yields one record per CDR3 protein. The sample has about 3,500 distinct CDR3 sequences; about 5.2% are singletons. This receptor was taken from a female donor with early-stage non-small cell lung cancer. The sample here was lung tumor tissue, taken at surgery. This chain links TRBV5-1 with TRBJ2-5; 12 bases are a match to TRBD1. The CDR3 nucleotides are TGCGCCAGCAGCGCGGGACAGGGGGCGTTTGAGACCCAGTACTTC. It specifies CASSAGQGAFETQYF.